This TCR beta chain is drawn from a study of blood T cell repertoires in COVID-19. Study as a whole: Acute and convalescent COVID-19 samples came from the United States, Italy and Spain. PBMCs, B-cell-depleted T cells, or T cells provided the cDNA or gDNA that made up the material.

The method was immunoSEQ multiplex PCR; TCRdb's version includes in-frame clones alone and lacks a portion of them. The table records more than 200,000 clones, 65% to 90% of them present only once. The CDR3 consists of 18 residues. CDR1 MDHEN and CDR2 SYDVKM come from the germline V gene. Trimming left V 5 bases short and J 2 bases short, with 24 bases between. Individuals aged roughly 18 to 95 years were recruited from roughly 23 US areas. Assignments of participants to cohorts depended upon their own reported clinical history. The sample consisted of PBMCs or T cells enriched from blood (not recorded which). The chain uses TRBV28 and TRBJ1-2; D not resolved. This clonotype was obtained from a man in his forties or fifties who had recovered from COVID-19. The CDR3 DNA is TGTGCCAGCAGTCCCGGGGATCGGGTACCGACCTCCAACTATGGCTACACCTTC. It yields the protein CASSPGDRVPTSNYGYTF.